The sequence of this T cell receptor beta chain was determined in a study of cytomegalovirus exposure and HLA in healthy donors. Study-level findings and limits: CMV serostatus was the only recorded immune exposure for donors. Many donors shared some public TCRs, even though most TCR sequences were rare. Among the sequence variants, a highly shared cluster was likely an artifact of sequencing. Some segments of the V type, notably TRBV6-2 and TRBV6-3, were excluded as indistinguishable.

PCR primers comprised 60 Vbeta and 13 Jbeta primers. Profiled with immunoSEQ multiplex PCR; TCRdb holds only in-frame clones, not every one. The table records approximately 140,000 clones, roughly 80% of them present only once. A note on this clone: Its antigen is as yet unknown.

V gave up 3 bases and J gave up 4 bases, with 6 bases separating them. This CDR3 has 12 residues. Germline V lookup: CDR1 MDHEN, CDR2 SYDVKM. This sequence was found in a man aged 40-49 years in good health and CMV-seropositive. V gene TRBV28 combines with J gene TRBJ1-2; D uncertain. The material sequenced was PBMCs. CDR3 sequence: CASSFISYGYTF. In DNA form, the CDR3 reads TGTGCCAGCAGTTTCATCAGCTATGGCTACACCTTC.